One and the same sample provided the 2 T cell receptor beta chains below, sequenced in a study of vaccination and CD4 T cells after COVID-19. Treatment: roughly 10-day PBMC culture with coronavirus spike peptide pools or control peptides (ViraFEST assay). Cultured CD4+ T-cell DNA underwent Oncomine TCR Beta short-read sequencing. MiXCR was run by TCRdb on the PCR reads, yielding one entry per CDR3 protein. The repertoire holds roughly 17,000 distinct CDR3 sequences, with 45% to 70% as singletons. These receptors have no identified antigens. The sequenced sample was CD4+ T cells from blood, cultured in vitro. These receptors were obtained from a human donor who had recovered from COVID-19.

This chain links TRBV30 with TRBJ2-5; 7 bases are shared with TRBD2. This CDR3 has 13 residues. V was clipped by 7 bases and J by 1 base; unmatched bases: 6. Per germline, CDR1 GTSNPN and CDR2 SVGIG (reference sequence). The DNA of the CDR3 is TGTGCCTTAGCTCCGGGAGGCCAAGAGACCCAGTACTTC. It codes for CALAPGGQETQYF.

This rearrangement joins TRBV20-1 to TRBJ1-6, with D possibly being TRBD1 (6 bases). Looked up from germline, CDR1 is DFQATT and CDR2 is SNEGSKA (reference sequence). V was cut by 0 bases and J by 7 bases, with 16 bases left in between. The CDR3 runs 16 residues. CDR3 nucleotides: TGCAGTGCTAGAGATATGCCGGGACAAGTAAATTCACCCCTCCACTTT. Its translation: CSARDMPGQVNSPLHF.